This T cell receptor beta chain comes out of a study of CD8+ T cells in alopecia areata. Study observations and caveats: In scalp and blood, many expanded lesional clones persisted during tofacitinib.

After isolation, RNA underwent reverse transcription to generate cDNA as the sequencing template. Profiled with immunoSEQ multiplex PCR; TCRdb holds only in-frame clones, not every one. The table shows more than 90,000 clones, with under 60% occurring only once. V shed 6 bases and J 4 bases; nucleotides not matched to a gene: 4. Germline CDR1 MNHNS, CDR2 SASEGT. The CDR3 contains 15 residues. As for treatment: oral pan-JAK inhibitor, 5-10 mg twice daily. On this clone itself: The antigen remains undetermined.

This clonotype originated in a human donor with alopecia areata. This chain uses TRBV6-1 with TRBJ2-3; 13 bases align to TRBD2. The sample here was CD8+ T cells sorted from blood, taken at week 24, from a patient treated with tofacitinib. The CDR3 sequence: CASRSTSGGPDTQYF. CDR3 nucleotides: TGTGCCAGCAGATCGACTAGCGGGGGGCCAGATACGCAGTATTTT.